The following is a T cell receptor beta chain sequence with its context. Followed over time, Seattle patients had been enrolled while infection was active. The germline V and J ends were trimmed by 0 bases and 4 bases, with 7 bases remaining between them. This CDR3 has 13 amino acids. Germline loops: CDR1 LGHDT, CDR2 YNNKEL (reference sequence). This record belongs to a study of blood T cell repertoires in COVID-19. Per the original data handling: Amplification of reference gene primers was used by the study to estimate nucleated cell counts. Produced via immunoSEQ multiplex PCR; TCRdb's table is partial and in-frame only. That table is the source of V, J and clone size, and D and trimming were worked out from the DNA. This sample has just under 65,000 clones, with 78% found just once.

The sequencing sample was made of peripheral blood. The TCR comes from a man aged 55 to 70 with COVID-19, enrolled during active disease. The chain couples TRBV3-1 (or the pseudogene TRBV3-2) to TRBJ2-7; D remains ambiguous. The chain's CDR3 is CASSQDSLYEQYF. DNA of the CDR3: TGTGCCAGCAGCCAAGATAGTCTGTACGAGCAGTACTTC.